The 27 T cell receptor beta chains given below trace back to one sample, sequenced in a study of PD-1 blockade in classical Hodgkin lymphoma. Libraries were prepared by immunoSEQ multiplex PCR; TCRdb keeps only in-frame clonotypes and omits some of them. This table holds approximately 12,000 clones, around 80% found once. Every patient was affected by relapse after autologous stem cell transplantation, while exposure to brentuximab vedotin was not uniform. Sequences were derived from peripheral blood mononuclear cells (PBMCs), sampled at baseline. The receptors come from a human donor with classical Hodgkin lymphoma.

The CDR3 DNA reads TGCAGCGTGACAGGGTCCGGTACAGATACGCAGTATTTT. Amino acid sequence: CSVTGSGTDTQYF. This chain links TRBV29-1 with TRBJ2-3, with 7 nucleotides matching TRBD1. This CDR3 is 13 amino acids long. V lost 6 bases to trimming and J lost 3 bases; unmatched junction nucleotides: 6. Germline assignment: CDR1 SQVTM and CDR2 ANQGSEA.

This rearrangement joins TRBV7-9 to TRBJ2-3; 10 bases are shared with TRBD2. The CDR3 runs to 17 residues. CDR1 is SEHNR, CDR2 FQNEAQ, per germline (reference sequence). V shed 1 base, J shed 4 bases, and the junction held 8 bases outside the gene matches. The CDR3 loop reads CASSLVSSGGAADTQYF. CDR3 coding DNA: TGTGCCAGCAGCTTAGTCTCCAGCGGGGGGGCTGCAGATACGCAGTATTTT.

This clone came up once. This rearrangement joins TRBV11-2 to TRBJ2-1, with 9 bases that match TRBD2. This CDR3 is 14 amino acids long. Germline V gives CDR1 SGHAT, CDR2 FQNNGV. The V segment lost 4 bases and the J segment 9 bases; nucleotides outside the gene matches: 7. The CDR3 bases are TGTGCCAGCAGCTGGTTAGCGGGGGTAAGTGAGCAGTTCTTC. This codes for CASSWLAGVSEQFF.

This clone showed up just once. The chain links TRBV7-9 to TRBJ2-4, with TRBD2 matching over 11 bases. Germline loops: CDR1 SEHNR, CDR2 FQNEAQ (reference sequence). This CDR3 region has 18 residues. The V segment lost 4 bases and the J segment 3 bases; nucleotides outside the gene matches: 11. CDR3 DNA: TGTGCCAGCAGCTCCTATAGCGGGGGGGCCCCAATCAAAAACATTCAGTACTTC. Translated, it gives CASSSYSGGAPIKNIQYF.

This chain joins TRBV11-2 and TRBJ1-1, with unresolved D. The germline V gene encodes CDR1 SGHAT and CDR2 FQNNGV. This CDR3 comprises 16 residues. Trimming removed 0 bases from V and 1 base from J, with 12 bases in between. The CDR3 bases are TGTGCCAGCAGCTTAGAAGGGAGGGTATCGAACACTGAAGCTTTCTTT. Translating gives CASSLEGRVSNTEAFF.

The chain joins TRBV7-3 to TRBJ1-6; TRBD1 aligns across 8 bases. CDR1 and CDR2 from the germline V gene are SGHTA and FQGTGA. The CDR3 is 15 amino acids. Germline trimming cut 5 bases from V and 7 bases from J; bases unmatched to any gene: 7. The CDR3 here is CASSAGQGQNSPLHF. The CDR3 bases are TGTGCCAGCAGCGCCGGACAGGGTCAAAATTCACCCCTCCACTTT.

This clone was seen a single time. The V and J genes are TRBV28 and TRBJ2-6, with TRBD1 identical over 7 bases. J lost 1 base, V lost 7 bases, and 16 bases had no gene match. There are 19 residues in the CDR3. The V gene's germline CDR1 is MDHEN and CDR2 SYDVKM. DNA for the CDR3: TGTGCCAGCACCCTCCGACAGGGTAAACCGCGTTCTGGGGCCAACGTCCTGACTTTC. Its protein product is CASTLRQGKPRSGANVLTF.

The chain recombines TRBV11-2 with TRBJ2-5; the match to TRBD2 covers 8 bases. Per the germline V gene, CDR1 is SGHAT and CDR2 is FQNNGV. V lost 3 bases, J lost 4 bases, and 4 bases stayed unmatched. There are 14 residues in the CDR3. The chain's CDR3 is CASSFGGGRETQYF. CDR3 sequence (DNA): TGTGCCAGCAGCTTCGGGGGGGGGCGAGAGACCCAGTACTTC. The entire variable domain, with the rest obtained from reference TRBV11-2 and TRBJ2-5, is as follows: EAGVAQSPRYKIIEKRQSVAFWCNPISGHATLYWYQQILGQGPKLLIQFQNNGVVDDSQLPKDRFSAERLKGVDSTLKIQPAKLEDSAVYLCASSFGGGRETQYFGPGTRLLVL.

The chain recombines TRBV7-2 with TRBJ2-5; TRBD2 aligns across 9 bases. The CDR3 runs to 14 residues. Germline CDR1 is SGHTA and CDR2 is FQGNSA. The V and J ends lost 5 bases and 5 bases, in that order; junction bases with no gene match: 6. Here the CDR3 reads CASSPRLAAETQYF. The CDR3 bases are TGTGCCAGCAGCCCCCGACTAGCGGCGGAGACCCAGTACTTC.

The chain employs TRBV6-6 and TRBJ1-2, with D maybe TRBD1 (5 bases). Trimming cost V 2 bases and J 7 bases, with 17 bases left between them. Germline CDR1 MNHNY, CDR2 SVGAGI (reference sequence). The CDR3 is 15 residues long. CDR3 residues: CASSYAQGYSSGYTF. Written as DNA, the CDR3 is TGTGCCAGCAGTTACGCCCAGGGTTATTCGTCTGGCTACACCTTC.

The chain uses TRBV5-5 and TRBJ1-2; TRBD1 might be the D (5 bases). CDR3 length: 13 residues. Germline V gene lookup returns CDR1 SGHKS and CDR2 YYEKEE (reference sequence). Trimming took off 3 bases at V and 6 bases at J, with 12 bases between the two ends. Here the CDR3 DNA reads TGTGCCAGCAGCTCTAACGGGGCGGATGGCTACACCTTC. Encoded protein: CASSSNGADGYTF.

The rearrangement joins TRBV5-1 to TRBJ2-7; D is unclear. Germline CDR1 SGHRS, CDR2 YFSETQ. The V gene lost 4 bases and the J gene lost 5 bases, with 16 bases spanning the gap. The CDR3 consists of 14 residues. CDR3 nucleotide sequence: TGCGCCAGCAGCCCCCCCCTCCCTGGCAACGAGCAGTACTTC. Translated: CASSPPLPGNEQYF.

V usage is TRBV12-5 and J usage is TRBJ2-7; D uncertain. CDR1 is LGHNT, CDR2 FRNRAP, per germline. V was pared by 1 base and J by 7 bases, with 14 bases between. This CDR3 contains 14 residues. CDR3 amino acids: CASGLGPDGREQYF. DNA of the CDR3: TGTGCTAGTGGTTTGGGCCCCGACGGACGAGAGCAGTACTTC.

The DNA of the CDR3 is TGTGCCAGCAGTCTCCCCAGGGTAGTAGGAAACACCATATATTTT. Protein sequence: CASSLPRVVGNTIYF. The chain recombines TRBV28 with TRBJ1-3; TRBD1 might be the D (5 bases). The V gene lost 5 bases and the J gene lost 4 bases, with 15 bases spanning the gap. CDR3 length: 15 amino acids. CDR1 MDHEN and CDR2 SYDVKM come from the germline V gene.

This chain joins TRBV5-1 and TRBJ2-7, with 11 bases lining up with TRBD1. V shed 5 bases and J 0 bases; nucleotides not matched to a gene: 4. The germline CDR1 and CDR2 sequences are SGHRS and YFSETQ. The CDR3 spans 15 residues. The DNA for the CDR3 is TGCGCCAGCAGTCCGGGACAGGGGGTCTCCTACGAGCAGTACTTC. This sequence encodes CASSPGQGVSYEQYF.

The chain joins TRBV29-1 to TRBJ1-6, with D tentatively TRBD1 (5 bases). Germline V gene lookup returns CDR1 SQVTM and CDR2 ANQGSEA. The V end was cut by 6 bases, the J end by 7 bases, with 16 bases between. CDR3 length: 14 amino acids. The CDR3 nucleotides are TGCAGCGTCGCCATAGGGGACCCCAATTCACCCCTCCACTTT. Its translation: CSVAIGDPNSPLHF.

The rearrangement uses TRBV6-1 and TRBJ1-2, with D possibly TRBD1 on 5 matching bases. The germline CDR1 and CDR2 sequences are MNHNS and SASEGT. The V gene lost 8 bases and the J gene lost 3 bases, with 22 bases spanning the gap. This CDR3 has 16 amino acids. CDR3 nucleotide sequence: TGTGCCAGCGGTGGAGCAGGGAGGTCCCTAGACTATGGCTACACCTTC. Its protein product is CASGGAGRSLDYGYTF.

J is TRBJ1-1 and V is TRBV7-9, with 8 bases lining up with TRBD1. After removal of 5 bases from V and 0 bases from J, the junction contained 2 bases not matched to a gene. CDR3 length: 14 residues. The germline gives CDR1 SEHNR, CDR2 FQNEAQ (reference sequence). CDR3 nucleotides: TGTGCCAGCAGCGAACAGGGGGTGAACACTGAAGCTTTCTTT. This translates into CASSEQGVNTEAFF.

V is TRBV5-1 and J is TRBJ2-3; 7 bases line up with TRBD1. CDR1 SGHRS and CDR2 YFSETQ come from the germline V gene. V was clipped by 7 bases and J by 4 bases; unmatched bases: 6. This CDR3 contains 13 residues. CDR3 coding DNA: TGCGCCAGCTTCTCGACAGGGTCAGATACGCAGTATTTT. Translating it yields CASFSTGSDTQYF.

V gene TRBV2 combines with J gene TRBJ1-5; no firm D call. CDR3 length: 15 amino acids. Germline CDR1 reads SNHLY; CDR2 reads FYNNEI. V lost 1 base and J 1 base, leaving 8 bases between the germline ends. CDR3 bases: TGTGCCAGCAGTGAAGTGTCTCGGAGCAATCAGCCCCAGCATTTT. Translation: CASSEVSRSNQPQHF.

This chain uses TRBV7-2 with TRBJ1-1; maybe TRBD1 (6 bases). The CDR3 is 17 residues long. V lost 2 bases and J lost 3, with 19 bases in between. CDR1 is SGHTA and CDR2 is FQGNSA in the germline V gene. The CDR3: CASSLNWGPVLYTEAFF. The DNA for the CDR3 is TGTGCCAGCAGCTTAAATTGGGGGCCCGTACTTTACACTGAAGCTTTCTTT.

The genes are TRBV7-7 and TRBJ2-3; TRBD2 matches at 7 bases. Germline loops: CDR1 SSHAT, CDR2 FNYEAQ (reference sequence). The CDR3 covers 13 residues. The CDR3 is CASRQSGEDTQYF. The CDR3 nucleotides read TGTGCTAGCCGCCAGAGCGGGGAGGATACGCAGTATTTT.

CDR3 protein: CASSFNTDTQYF. The DNA of the CDR3 is TGTGCCAGCAGCTTTAACACAGATACGCAGTATTTT. This sequence joins TRBV7-2 and TRBJ2-3; D not certain. The CDR3 runs to 12 residues. CDR1 SGHTA and CDR2 FQGNSA come from the germline V gene. V lost 3 bases and J lost 2, with 3 bases in between.

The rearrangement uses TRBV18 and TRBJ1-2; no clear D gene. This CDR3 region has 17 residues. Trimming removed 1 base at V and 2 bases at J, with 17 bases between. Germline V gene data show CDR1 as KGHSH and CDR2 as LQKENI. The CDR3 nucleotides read TGTGCCAGCTCACCACGGGCAGTCCAAATTATCAACTATGGCTACACCTTC. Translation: CASSPRAVQIINYGYTF. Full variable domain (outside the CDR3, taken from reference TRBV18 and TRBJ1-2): NAGVMQNPRHLVRRRGQEARLRCSPMKGHSHVYWYRQLPEEGLKFMVYLQKENIIDESGMPKERFSAEFPKEGPSILRIQQVVRGDSAAYFCASSPRAVQIINYGYTFGSGTRLTVV.

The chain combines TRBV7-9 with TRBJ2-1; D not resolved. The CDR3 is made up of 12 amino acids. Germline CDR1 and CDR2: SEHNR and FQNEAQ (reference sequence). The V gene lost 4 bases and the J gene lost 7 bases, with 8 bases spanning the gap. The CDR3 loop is CASSSLGNEQFF. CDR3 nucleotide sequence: TGTGCCAGCAGCTCCCTAGGAAATGAGCAGTTCTTC.

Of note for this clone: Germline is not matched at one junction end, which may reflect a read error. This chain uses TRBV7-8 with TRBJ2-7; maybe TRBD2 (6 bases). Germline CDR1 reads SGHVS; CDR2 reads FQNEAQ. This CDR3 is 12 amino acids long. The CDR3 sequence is CASSLGVGGKDF. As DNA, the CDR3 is TGTGCCAGCAGCTTAGGGGTGGGGGGAAAGGACTTC.

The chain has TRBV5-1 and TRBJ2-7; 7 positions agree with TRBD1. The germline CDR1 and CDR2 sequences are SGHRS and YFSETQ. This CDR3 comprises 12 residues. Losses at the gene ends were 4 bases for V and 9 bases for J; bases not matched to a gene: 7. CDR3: CASSETGRGQYF. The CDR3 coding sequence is TGCGCCAGCAGCGAGACAGGGCGTGGGCAGTACTTC. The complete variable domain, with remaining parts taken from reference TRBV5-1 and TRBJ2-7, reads KAGVTQTPRYLIKTRGQQVTLSCSPISGHRSVSWYQQTPGQGLQFLFEYFSETQRNKGNFPGRFSGRQFSNSRSEMNVSTLELGDSALYLCASSETGRGQYFGPGTRLTVT.